This is a list of T cell receptor beta chains from one sample in a study of cytotoxic CD8 clonotypes in ibrutinib-treated CLL. Profiling relied on immunoSEQ multiplex PCR, and the TCRdb table lists in-frame clones only, not all of them. The sample carries 29,000 or so clones, around two thirds recorded once. Sequences were derived from PBMCs, sampled after 24 months of ibrutinib treatment. These receptors all stem from a human donor with chronic lymphocytic leukemia. The CDR3 runs from the conserved cysteine through the conserved F or W. Each record gives: V gene, clone size, D gene, J gene, CDR3 protein, CDR3 DNA. A D gene is named only where the DNA matches it firmly. Size is stated for part of the rows, as once, few or many counts, or as a class when the clone is expanded.

TRBV27	NA	TRBD1	TRBJ1-1	CASSLEGQGYTEAFF	TGTGCCAGCAGCTTAGAGGGACAGGGGTATACTGAAGCTTTCTTT
TRBV28	NA	NA	TRBJ1-5	CASRWDILDQPQHF	TGTGCCAGCAGGTGGGACATCTTGGATCAGCCCCAGCATTTT
TRBV6-5	few	NA	TRBJ1-1	CASSYQWNTEAFF	TGTGCCAGCAGTTACCAATGGAACACTGAAGCTTTCTTT
TRBV19	NA	TRBD2	TRBJ2-3	CASSIGTSGADTQYF	TGTGCCAGTAGTATAGGGACTAGCGGGGCAGATACGCAGTATTTT
TRBV7-2	NA	TRBD2	TRBJ2-7	CASSFAPSGGTSEQYF	TGTGCCAGCAGCTTTGCCCCTAGCGGGGGGACTTCCGAGCAGTACTTC
TRBV15	NA	NA	TRBJ2-1	CATSRAGVVNEQFF	TGTGCCACCAGCAGGGCCGGGGTAGTCAATGAGCAGTTCTTC
TRBV5-1	once	TRBD1	TRBJ1-2	CASSLGDSSNGYTF	TGCGCCAGCAGCTTGGGGGACAGTTCAAACGGCTACACCTTC
TRBV6-5	NA	NA	TRBJ2-1	CASSPRRKNEQFF	TGTGCCAGCAGTCCCCGGCGGAAGAATGAGCAGTTCTTC
TRBV6-6	NA	NA	TRBJ2-1	CASSVRQSDNEQFF	TGTGCCAGCAGCGTGAGACAGAGTGACAATGAGCAGTTCTTC
TRBV9	many	NA	TRBJ2-1	CASSQTGQIYNEQFF	TGTGCCAGCAGCCAAACCGGACAGATTTACAATGAGCAGTTCTTC
TRBV29-1	few	NA	TRBJ2-5	CSVERQTETQYF	TGCAGCGTTGAAAGACAGACGGAGACCCAGTACTTC
TRBV5-1	NA	TRBD1	TRBJ1-2	CASSLGTGGYTF	TGCGCCAGCAGCTTGGGGACAGGGGGCTACACCTTC
TRBV5-6	NA	TRBD2	TRBJ2-7	CASSLAGGEQYF	TGTGCCAGCAGCTTGGCGGGAGGGGAGCAGTACTTC
TRBV5-1	NA	TRBD1	TRBJ1-2	CASRPTGGAVFYTF	TGCGCCAGCAGGCCGACAGGGGGCGCCGTGTTTTACACCTTC
TRBV18	medium-sized	NA	TRBJ2-7	CASSPDGELLHEQYF	TGTGCCAGCTCACCAGACGGGGAGCTCCTACACGAGCAGTACTTC
TRBV5-1	few	TRBD1	TRBJ1-2	CASSLDRGYGYTF	TGCGCCAGCAGCTTAGACAGGGGTTACGGCTACACCTTC
TRBV29-1	many	NA	TRBJ2-1	CSVEIVTSQFF	TGCAGCGTTGAGATCGTGACTAGTCAGTTCTTC
TRBV6-5	NA	TRBD2	TRBJ2-3	CASTRDYTDTQYF	TGTGCCAGCACTCGGGACTACACAGATACGCAGTATTTT
TRBV4-1	NA	NA	TRBJ2-7	CASSQDGGVSYEQYF	TGCGCCAGCAGCCAAGATGGCGGGGTTTCCTACGAGCAGTACTTC
TRBV6-6	NA	NA	TRBJ2-3	CASSYPGSTDTQYF	TGTGCCAGCAGTTACCCCGGGAGCACAGATACGCAGTATTTT
TRBV7-2	NA	NA	TRBJ1-2	CASSFSAIERYTF	TGTGCCAGCAGCTTCTCGGCCATCGAGCGCTACACCTTC
TRBV5-6	few	NA	TRBJ2-5	CASSPQIVETQYF	TGTGCCAGCAGCCCTCAGATCGTGGAGACCCAGTACTTC
TRBV5-1	NA	NA	TRBJ2-7	CASSLNGRSMRYEQYF	TGCGCCAGCAGCTTGAACGGTCGAAGCATGCGTTACGAGCAGTACTTC